This T cell receptor beta chain was obtained from a study of T cell repertoires in cytomegalovirus infection. Concerning this clonotype: Antigen unknown.

Germline lookup yields CDR1 SGHVS and CDR2 FQNEAQ. Trimming cost V 4 bases and J 5 bases; bases outside gene matches: 7. The CDR3 has 14 residues. From the reads, TCRdb called clonotypes with MiXCR, one entry per CDR3 protein. The table has about 69,000 distinct CDR3 sequences, around 27% seen once. This sequence joins TRBV7-8 and TRBJ2-7, with TRBD1 identical over 8 bases. This clonotype was sampled from a human donor in good health (CMV status not recorded). Some clones in this sample may be carry-over from other donors' samples. The specimen comprised CD8+ T cells from cultured PBMCs, sampled from culture after CMV antigen stimulation. The DNA for the CDR3 is TGTGCCAGCAGCTCTGGACAGGGAGGAGACGAGCAGTACTTC. This codes for CASSSGQGGDEQYF.